This T cell receptor beta chain derives from a study of lymphopenia after photon versus proton radiotherapy. Libraries were prepared by immunoSEQ multiplex PCR; TCRdb keeps only in-frame clonotypes and omits some of them. The repertoire holds 65,000 to 70,000 clones, just over 90% seen once, with 2.5% to 3% in the top ten. The sequencing here drew on peripheral blood, taken from a patient treated with photon-based radiotherapy. This TCR was recovered from a woman aged 70-85 years with pancreatic cancer.

The CDR3 bases are TGTGCTAGTGGTTTGTCTGGAAACACCATATATTTT. Its translation: CASGLSGNTIYF. The chain recombines TRBV12-5 with TRBJ1-3, with D hard to call. CDR3 length: 12 residues. Germline V lookup: CDR1 LGHNT, CDR2 FRNRAP. V lost 2 bases to trimming and J lost 1 base, with 0 bases between them.